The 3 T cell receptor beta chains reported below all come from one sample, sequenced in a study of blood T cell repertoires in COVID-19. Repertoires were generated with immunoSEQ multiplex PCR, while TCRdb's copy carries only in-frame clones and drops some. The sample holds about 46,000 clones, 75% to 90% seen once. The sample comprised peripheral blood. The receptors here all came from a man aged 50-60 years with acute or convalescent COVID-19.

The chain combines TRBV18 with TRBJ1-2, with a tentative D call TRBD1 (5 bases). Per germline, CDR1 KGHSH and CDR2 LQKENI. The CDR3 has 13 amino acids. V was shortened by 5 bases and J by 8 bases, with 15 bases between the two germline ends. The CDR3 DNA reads TGTGCCAGCTCAAAGAGACAGTTCGAGGGCTACACCTTC. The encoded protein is CASSKRQFEGYTF.

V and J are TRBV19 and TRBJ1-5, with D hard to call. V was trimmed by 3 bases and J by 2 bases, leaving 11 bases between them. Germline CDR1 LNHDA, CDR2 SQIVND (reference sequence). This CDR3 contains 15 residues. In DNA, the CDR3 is TGTGCCAGTAGTATCAACAGTGTGGGCAATCAGCCCCAGCATTTT. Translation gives CASSINSVGNQPQHF.

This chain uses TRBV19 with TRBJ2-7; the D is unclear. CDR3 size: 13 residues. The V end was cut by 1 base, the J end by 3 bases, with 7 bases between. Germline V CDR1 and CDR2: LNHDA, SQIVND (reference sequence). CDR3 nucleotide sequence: TGTGCCAGTAGTATAGGGCGGTACTACGAGCAGTACTTC. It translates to CASSIGRYYEQYF.